Following are 3 T cell receptor beta chains from one sample sequenced in a study of blood T cells in healthy people across ages (dated by TCRdb to 2013 to 2016). The library came from 5' RACE. For sequencing, an Illumina HiSeq 2500 was employed. A second PCR of roughly 7 to 11 cycles was performed with a sample-barcoded 5' primer and a J-beta primer mix. TCRdb's own reprocessing of the public reads used fastp at Q25 and MiXCR and kept productive beta chains. Each entry is one CDR3 protein sequence, shown with its most common DNA and genes. For this sample there are 1.5 million to 2 million distinct CDR3 sequences; roughly 28% appear just once. Over 7% of the sample rests with the top ten. Sequenced: blood. The receptors here all came from a woman younger than 45 in good health.

The chain has TRBV20-1 and TRBJ2-5, with D perhaps matching TRBD2 (6 bases). Trimming stripped 6 bases from V and 5 bases from J, with 16 bases between. This CDR3 contains 13 residues. The germline V gene has CDR1 DFQATT and CDR2 SNEGSKA (reference sequence). CDR3 protein: CSAPNPGRETQYF. CDR3 sequence (DNA): TGCAGTGCCCCCAATCCGGGGAGGGAGACCCAGTACTTC.

The chain carries TRBV29-1 and TRBJ2-1; D is perhaps TRBD1 (5 bases). Germline CDR1 is SQVTM and CDR2 is ANQGSEA. The CDR3 is 13 residues long. With 8 bases removed from V and 7 bases from J, the gap between germline ends came to 18 bases. The CDR3 loop reads CSHGPGASNEQFF. DNA of the CDR3: TGCAGCCATGGCCCTGGGGCCTCGAATGAGCAGTTCTTC.

This clonotype occurred a few times. The chain employs TRBV20-1 and TRBJ2-1, with a weak D call TRBD2 (7 bases). The V gene's germline CDR1 is DFQATT and CDR2 SNEGSKA (reference sequence). V lost 3 bases to trimming and J lost 7 bases, with 16 bases between them. The CDR3 totals 14 residues. CDR3 bases: TGCAGTGCTAGTGGGGGGGCCGGGTTGAATGAGCAGTTCTTC. The encoded protein is CSASGGAGLNEQFF.